The 16 T cell receptor beta chains below all came from one sample that was sequenced in a study of OX40 agonist ivuxolimab in advanced cancers. Assay used: immunoSEQ multiplex PCR; TCRdb lists only in-frame clones, some missing. Of some 30,000 clones listed, around 88% are singletons. The specimen comprised CD4+ or CD8+ T cells sorted from blood, sampled in a trial of the OX40 agonist ivuxolimab. The receptors here all came from an adult with an advanced solid tumor such as melanoma, head and neck, liver or kidney cancer.

This rearrangement joins TRBV7-9 to TRBJ2-2, with a tentative D call TRBD1 (5 bases). Germline values: CDR1 SEHNR, CDR2 FQNEAQ (reference sequence). The ends were cut back, 5 bases at V and 2 bases at J, with 9 bases in the middle. This CDR3 contains 14 residues. The CDR3 spells CASSQGVNTGELFF. CDR3 in DNA: TGTGCCAGCAGCCAAGGGGTAAACACCGGGGAGCTGTTTTTT.

This clone was observed a handful of times. The J gene is TRBJ2-3, the V gene TRBV9, with 8 positions matching TRBD2. CDR1 SGDLS and CDR2 YYNGEE come from the germline V gene. V trimming: 4 bases; J trimming: 6 bases; junction bases outside the gene matches: 7. This CDR3 is built from 14 residues. In nucleotides, the CDR3 is TGTGCCAGCAGCCGGTCTAGCGGGCGTGATACGCAGTATTTT. It translates to CASSRSSGRDTQYF.

This clone came up once. This chain connects TRBV7-3 to TRBJ2-1; the match to TRBD2 covers 7 bases. Germline CDR1 and CDR2: SGHTA and FQGTGA. With V trimmed by 5 bases and J by 4 bases, 8 bases remained unmatched. The CDR3 runs 15 residues. For the CDR3, the DNA is TGTGCCAGCAGCGGGGACTATTCCCCTTACAATGAGCAGTTCTTC. Its protein is CASSGDYSPYNEQFF.

This chain links TRBV5-5 with TRBJ2-5; 7 nucleotides match TRBD2. This CDR3 region has 14 residues. Germline V lookup: CDR1 SGHKS, CDR2 YYEKEE (reference sequence). Germline trimming cut 6 bases from V and 3 bases from J; bases unmatched to any gene: 8. DNA for the CDR3: TGTGCCAGCAATATTTGGGGAGGGGAAGAGACCCAGTACTTC. Amino acid sequence: CASNIWGGEETQYF.

This chain links TRBV10-2 with TRBJ2-7; D may correspond to TRBD1 or TRBD2 (5 bases each). CDR1 and CDR2 from the germline V gene are WSHSY and SAAADI. The CDR3 has 15 amino acids. The V end was cut by 3 bases, the J end by 3 bases, with 15 bases between. The DNA for the CDR3 is TGCGCCAGCAGTGAATCTAGGGACCCTTACTACGAGCAGTACTTC. Translation gives CASSESRDPYYEQYF.

The V and J genes are TRBV15 and TRBJ1-5; D remains ambiguous. The CDR3 runs to 16 residues. V was trimmed by 0 bases and J by 0 bases, leaving 9 bases between them. The V gene's germline CDR1 is LNHNV and CDR2 YYDKDF (reference sequence). The CDR3 loop is CATSRDHIASNQPQHF. The CDR3 nucleotides are TGTGCCACCAGCAGAGATCATATAGCTAGCAATCAGCCCCAGCATTTT.

The chain employs TRBV30 and TRBJ2-7; D is undetermined. Per the germline V gene, CDR1 is GTSNPN and CDR2 is SVGIG (reference sequence). V was shortened by 2 bases and J by 10 bases, with 33 bases between the two germline ends. The CDR3 has 18 residues. This CDR3 is CAWSLRNSVLGESWAQYF. The CDR3 bases are TGTGCCTGGAGTCTTAGAAACAGTGTGCTGGGTGAGTCCTGGGCTCAGTACTTC.

This clone was detected only once. The rearrangement uses TRBV4-1 and TRBJ2-3; possible D gene TRBD1, 5 bases. Between the trimmed V and J ends, which lost 1 base and 6 bases, there was a span of 11 bases. Germline CDR1 MGHRA, CDR2 YSYEKL. The CDR3 covers 14 residues. The CDR3 here is CASSQASGFDTQYF. The CDR3 DNA reads TGCGCCAGCAGCCAAGCGTCAGGGTTCGATACGCAGTATTTT.

This chain links TRBV27 with TRBJ2-3; 8 positions match TRBD2. CDR1 and CDR2 (germline): MNHEY, SMNVEV (reference sequence). The CDR3 runs to 16 residues. Trimming cost V 5 bases and J 2 bases; bases outside gene matches: 9. CDR3 amino acids: CASSLSREGDTDTQYF. DNA of the CDR3: TGTGCCAGCAGTCTCTCCCGGGAGGGGGACACAGATACGCAGTATTTT.

This clone was observed once. This rearrangement joins TRBV2 to TRBJ1-5, with D possibly TRBD1 on 5 matching bases. V lost 6 bases and J 0 bases, leaving 12 bases between the germline ends. Germline CDR1 and CDR2: SNHLY and FYNNEI. The CDR3 length is 15 residues. CDR3 in amino acids: CASRRQTYSNQPQHF. The DNA of the CDR3 is TGTGCCAGCAGGCGACAGACATATAGCAATCAGCCCCAGCATTTT.

This clone was seen more than once but under ten times. The J gene is TRBJ2-5, the V gene TRBV2; weak D call: TRBD1 (5 bases). This CDR3 comprises 13 residues. Per germline, CDR1 SNHLY and CDR2 FYNNEI. V was trimmed by 4 bases and J by 5 bases, leaving 11 bases between them. This CDR3 reads CASSAGLRETQYF. Written as DNA, the CDR3 is TGTGCCAGCAGTGCAGGGTTACGGGAGACCCAGTACTTC.

The sample holds one count of this clone. The chain employs TRBV2 and TRBJ2-7; possibly TRBD1 for D (6 bases). V lost 1 base to trimming and J lost 4 bases, with 17 bases between them. The CDR3 totals 16 residues. Germline V gene data show CDR1 as SNHLY and CDR2 as FYNNEI. For the CDR3, the DNA is TGTGCCAGCAGTGAAGTGGAGAAGCGAGGGGGATACGAGCAGTACTTC. Translating gives CASSEVEKRGGYEQYF.

The V and J genes are TRBV27 and TRBJ2-1; 9 nucleotides align to TRBD2. The junction had 8 bases not matched to a gene; V was cut back by 3 bases and J by 5 bases. CDR1 MNHEY and CDR2 SMNVEV come from the germline V gene (reference sequence). CDR3 length: 16 residues. CDR3 in amino acids: CASSLSREGPNNEQFF. The CDR3 nucleotides are TGTGCCAGCAGTTTGTCGCGGGAGGGCCCCAACAATGAGCAGTTCTTC.

This clone has a single count. This sequence joins TRBV27 and TRBJ1-2, with D possibly matching TRBD1 (6 bases). Trimming removed 2 bases from V and 7 bases from J, with 11 bases in between. CDR3 length: 13 residues. CDR1 and CDR2 (germline): MNHEY, SMNVEV (reference sequence). This chain's CDR3 is CASSLGGGVGYTF. The CDR3 DNA reads TGTGCCAGCAGTTTAGGAGGGGGTGTTGGCTACACCTTC.

The chain uses TRBV29-1 and TRBJ2-3; 8 bases map to TRBD2. Germline CDR1 and CDR2: SQVTM and ANQGSEA. V lost 0 bases and J lost 2; bases outside the gene matches: 7. This CDR3 region has 16 residues. The CDR3 DNA reads as TGCAGCGTTGAAGATTCAACAGCGGGGGCCACAGATACGCAGTATTTT. Its translation: CSVEDSTAGATDTQYF.

The chain joins TRBV27 to TRBJ1-2; unclear D gene. Germline loops: CDR1 MNHEY, CDR2 SMNVEV (reference sequence). CDR3 size: 14 residues. V was clipped by 5 bases and J by 3 bases, with 13 bases between them. CDR3 nucleotides: TGTGCCAGCAGTGAGGTCCCTAGGGACTATGGCTACACCTTC. Translation: CASSEVPRDYGYTF.